This passage covers 27 T cell receptor beta chains from one sample sequenced in a study of technical replicates of blood from a few donors. The method was immunoSEQ multiplex PCR; TCRdb's version includes in-frame clones alone and lacks a portion of them. This sample has about 58,000 clones; about 95% occur once, and the top ten carry roughly 3.1%. The sample taken for sequencing was PBMCs. Receptors were obtained from a human donor in good health. Some clones in this sample may be carry-over from other donors' samples.

This chain uses TRBV7-9 with TRBJ2-6, with 8 bases fitting TRBD1. Germline assignment: CDR1 SEHNR and CDR2 FQNEAQ (reference sequence). V dropped 0 bases and J dropped 1; count of bases not matched to a gene: 5. The CDR3 has 18 amino acids. CDR3 in DNA: TGTGCCAGCAGCTTAGCTCGGCAGGGGGCATCTGGGGCCAACGTCCTGACTTTC. Its protein product is CASSLARQGASGANVLTF.

This rearrangement joins TRBV7-7 to TRBJ2-2, with 9 bases identical to TRBD2. CDR3 size: 16 residues. Unmatched junction bases numbered 11, after V lost 5 bases and J lost 7 bases. Germline loops: CDR1 SSHAT, CDR2 FNYEAQ (reference sequence). The CDR3: CASSPEGGRAGGELFF. The CDR3 DNA follows: TGTGCCAGCAGCCCGGAGGGCGGGAGGGCCGGCGGGGAGCTGTTTTTT.

The chain has TRBV27 and TRBJ2-7; possible D gene TRBD2, 6 bases. This CDR3 has 15 amino acids. Germline lookup yields CDR1 MNHEY and CDR2 SMNVEV (reference sequence). The V end lost 0 bases, the J end lost 0 bases, and 9 bases lay between the germline ends. CDR3 in DNA: TGTGCCAGCAGTTTATCCCTAGCGAACTCCTACGAGCAGTACTTC. This translates into CASSLSLANSYEQYF.

The chain links TRBV5-1 to TRBJ1-2, with D possibly matching TRBD1 (5 bases). Germline V gene data show CDR1 as SGHRS and CDR2 as YFSETQ. Trimming removed 3 bases at V and 5 bases at J, with 11 bases between. The CDR3 runs 13 residues. The CDR3 is CASSWPGEYGYTF. As DNA, the CDR3 is TGCGCCAGCAGCTGGCCGGGGGAGTATGGCTACACCTTC.

This chain joins TRBV15 and TRBJ2-1, with 9 positions matching TRBD2. Per germline, CDR1 LNHNV and CDR2 YYDKDF (reference sequence). This CDR3 spans 17 amino acids. V trimming: 4 bases; J trimming: 9 bases; junction bases outside the gene matches: 16. Here the CDR3 reads CATSKDLGSGGIGEQFF. The CDR3 nucleotides are TGTGCCACCAGCAAGGATTTGGGAAGCGGGGGGATAGGTGAGCAGTTCTTC.

The chain has TRBV5-1 and TRBJ2-7; 8 positions agree with TRBD1. V gave up 5 bases and J gave up 5 bases; unmatched junction bases: 3. The CDR3 sequence is 12 residues long. Germline V gene sequence: CDR1 SGHRS, CDR2 YFSETQ. CDR3 sequence: CASSQTGDEQYF. The CDR3 DNA is TGCGCCAGCAGTCAGACAGGGGACGAGCAGTACTTC. The whole variable domain, filled in from reference TRBV5-1 and TRBJ2-7, reads KAGVTQTPRYLIKTRGQQVTLSCSPISGHRSVSWYQQTPGQGLQFLFEYFSETQRNKGNFPGRFSGRQFSNSRSEMNVSTLELGDSALYLCASSQTGDEQYFGPGTRLTVT.

J is TRBJ2-5 and V is TRBV5-4, with 9 bases aligning to TRBD1. Germline-derived CDR1 and CDR2 are SGHNT and YYREEE (reference sequence). V shed 3 bases, J shed 5 bases, and the junction held 2 bases outside the gene matches. The CDR3 covers 13 residues. The CDR3 nucleotides are TGTGCCAGCAGCTACAGGGGGCTGGAGACCCAGTACTTC. This codes for CASSYRGLETQYF.

The chain recombines TRBV30 with TRBJ2-7, with 9 bases fitting TRBD1. Per germline, CDR1 GTSNPN and CDR2 SVGIG (reference sequence). The CDR3 contains 13 residues. With 1 base clipped from V and 6 bases from J, the junction kept 4 bases outside the gene matches. CDR3 DNA sequence: TGTGCCTGGAGTGACACACAGGGGGCCGAGCAGTACTTC. Encoded protein: CAWSDTQGAEQYF. Variable domain in full (rest from reference TRBV30 and TRBJ2-7): SQTIHQWPATLVQPVGSPLSLECTVEGTSNPNLYWYRQAAGRGLQLLFYSVGIGQISSEVPQNLSASRPQDRQFILSSKKLLLSDSGFYLCAWSDTQGAEQYFGPGTRLTVT.

V gene TRBV7-3 combines with J gene TRBJ2-1; 8 bases align to TRBD2. The CDR3 length is 16 residues. J lost 7 bases, V lost 4 bases, and 12 bases had no gene match. Germline V gene data show CDR1 as SGHTA and CDR2 as FQGTGA. The CDR3: CASSSYLGGAGNEQFF. Written as DNA, the CDR3 is TGTGCCAGCAGCTCGTACCTCGGGGGGGCGGGAAATGAGCAGTTCTTC.

The J gene is TRBJ1-6, the V gene TRBV4-1; a possible D gene is TRBD1 (6 bases). This CDR3 contains 15 residues. Germline V gene lookup returns CDR1 MGHRA and CDR2 YSYEKL. Trimming pared 0 bases from V and 15 bases from J, leaving 18 bases between. CDR3 nucleotide sequence: TGCGCCAGCAGCCAAGATCCGGGGGGCGCGTTGGTCCTCCACTTT. The encoded protein is CASSQDPGGALVLHF.

The chain joins TRBV9 to TRBJ1-5, with TRBD1 matching 7 bases. Germline loops: CDR1 SGDLS, CDR2 YYNGEE. V lost 3 bases, J lost 3 bases, and 3 bases stayed unmatched. The CDR3 loop spans 14 amino acids. The CDR3 DNA reads TGTGCCAGCAGCGGGCAGGGGGACAATCAGCCCCAGCATTTT. Translation gives CASSGQGDNQPQHF.

The chain has TRBV27 and TRBJ1-4; D is ambiguous. The V gene lost 6 bases and the J gene lost 6 bases, with 11 bases spanning the gap. The length of the CDR3 is 13 residues. From germline, CDR1 is MNHEY and CDR2 SMNVEV (reference sequence). CDR3 bases: TGTGCCAGCAGCTACTTGGGAGATGAAAAACTGTTTTTT. It encodes CASSYLGDEKLFF.

The rearrangement joins TRBV29-1 to TRBJ2-5, with D perhaps matching TRBD2 (5 bases). The CDR3 is made up of 11 amino acids. Trimming took off 4 bases at V and 5 bases at J, with 8 bases between the two ends. Germline V gene sequence: CDR1 SQVTM, CDR2 ANQGSEA. In DNA form, the CDR3 reads TGCAGCGTTGGGAGGTCCGAGACCCAGTACTTC. The encoded protein is CSVGRSETQYF.

This chain uses TRBV6-5 with TRBJ1-2; 7 bases line up with TRBD1. CDR3 length: 13 amino acids. Looked up from germline, CDR1 is MNHEY and CDR2 is SVGAGI. V shed 5 bases and J 6 bases; nucleotides not matched to a gene: 6. CDR3 sequence reads: CASSRQGKNGYTF. The DNA of the CDR3 is TGTGCCAGCAGTCGACAGGGAAAGAATGGCTACACCTTC.

The V and J genes are TRBV7-6 and TRBJ2-7, with 11 bases matching TRBD2. Germline CDR1 and CDR2: SGHVS and FNYEAQ. This CDR3 is built from 15 residues. Trimming at V came to 2 bases and at J to 7 bases, leaving 7 bases not matched to a gene. The CDR3 nucleotides read TGTGCCAGCAGCTTAAGCCTAGCGGGAGGTAGGGAGCAGTACTTC. Its translation: CASSLSLAGGREQYF.

This chain links TRBV7-9 with TRBJ1-1; D is perhaps TRBD1 (6 bases). Trimming pared 5 bases from V and 8 bases from J, leaving 24 bases between. The CDR3 has 16 residues. Germline V gene sequence: CDR1 SEHNR, CDR2 FQNEAQ (reference sequence). This CDR3 is CASSPPPGHVTIEAFF. CDR3 nucleotides: TGTGCCAGCAGCCCCCCCCCGGGACACGTAACGATAGAAGCTTTCTTT.

The V and J genes are TRBV7-2 and TRBJ1-3, with a tentative D call TRBD1 (5 bases). Germline V gene sequence: CDR1 SGHTA, CDR2 FQGNSA. The V and J ends lost 3 bases and 9 bases respectively, with 12 bases between them. The CDR3 spans 13 residues. The CDR3 DNA sequence: TGTGCCAGCAGCTTTAATGTGGGGCGCACCATATATTTT. This sequence encodes CASSFNVGRTIYF.

This chain uses TRBV5-1 with TRBJ2-7; 9 bases line up with TRBD2. V trimming: 7 bases; J trimming: 5 bases; junction bases outside the gene matches: 10. Germline loops: CDR1 SGHRS, CDR2 YFSETQ. This CDR3 is 14 amino acids long. The DNA of the CDR3 is TGCGCCAGCTGTTACAGCGGGGGGTTTGACGAGCAGTACTTC. Protein product: CASCYSGGFDEQYF.

The chain combines TRBV7-2 with TRBJ2-3; 12 nucleotides align to TRBD1. The CDR3 is 16 residues long. Germline V lookup: CDR1 SGHTA, CDR2 FQGNSA. The V gene end was trimmed by 5 bases and the J gene end by 5 bases; junction bases not matched to a gene: 8. The DNA for the CDR3 is TGTGCCAGCAGCCAAGCCGGGACAGGGGGCCAAGATACGCAGTATTTT. It specifies CASSQAGTGGQDTQYF.

In this sample, this clone turned up once. The genes are TRBV2 and TRBJ2-7; TRBD1 aligns across 8 bases. The CDR3 spans 14 residues. After removal of 3 bases from V and 5 bases from J, the junction contained 6 bases not matched to a gene. The germline V gene has CDR1 SNHLY and CDR2 FYNNEI. CDR3 protein: CASSDRGRLNEQYF. CDR3 nucleotides: TGTGCCAGCAGTGACAGGGGGCGGTTGAACGAGCAGTACTTC.

V gene TRBV6-6 combines with J gene TRBJ1-1; perhaps TRBD1 as D (6 bases). The CDR3 has 14 residues. Germline CDR1 is MNHNY and CDR2 is SVGAGI (reference sequence). Trimming shortened V by 5 bases and J by 8 bases, and 18 bases separated the two germline ends. CDR3 residues: CASSPPGDIREAFF. In DNA, the CDR3 is TGTGCCAGCAGTCCCCCCGGGGACATTAGAGAAGCTTTCTTT.

V and J are TRBV4-3 and TRBJ1-1, with unresolved D. V lost 0 bases and J 4 bases, leaving 9 bases between the germline ends. CDR3 length: 14 amino acids. The V gene's germline CDR1 is LGHNA and CDR2 YSLEER. CDR3 sequence reads: CASSQESGGTEAFF. The CDR3 bases are TGCGCCAGCAGCCAAGAGAGTGGAGGCACTGAAGCTTTCTTT.

This clone appeared once. The rearrangement links TRBV5-1 to TRBJ2-3, with a tentative D call TRBD1 (5 bases). V lost 4 bases, J lost 1 base, and 16 bases lay in between. CDR3 length equals 16 residues. Germline loops: CDR1 SGHRS, CDR2 YFSETQ. The CDR3 nucleotides read TGCGCCAGCAGCCCAGCCCCCCAGGGTGGCACAGATACGCAGTATTTT. Translating it yields CASSPAPQGGTDTQYF. Full variable domain (outside the CDR3, taken from reference TRBV5-1 and TRBJ2-3): KAGVTQTPRYLIKTRGQQVTLSCSPISGHRSVSWYQQTPGQGLQFLFEYFSETQRNKGNFPGRFSGRQFSNSRSEMNVSTLELGDSALYLCASSPAPQGGTDTQYFGPGTRLTVL.

The chain carries TRBV6-4 and TRBJ1-2; 9 nucleotides match TRBD1. Germline CDR1 is MRHNA and CDR2 is SNTAGT. Trimming cost V 7 bases and J 3 bases; bases outside gene matches: 9. CDR3 length: 15 residues. CDR3 region: CASIPSDRGHYGYTF. For the CDR3, the DNA is TGTGCCAGCATCCCTTCGGACAGGGGTCACTATGGCTACACCTTC.

The chain combines TRBV4-2 with TRBJ2-2; 9 positions agree with TRBD2. V trimming: 0 bases; J trimming: 7 bases; junction bases outside the gene matches: 6. The CDR3 covers 16 residues. Germline V gene sequence: CDR1 LGHNA, CDR2 YNFKEQ. CDR3 region: CASSQDIAGEGGELFF. Here the CDR3 DNA reads TGTGCCAGCAGCCAAGACATAGCGGGGGAGGGCGGGGAGCTGTTTTTT.

This clone was observed a single time. The chain recombines TRBV6-5 with TRBJ1-2; tentatively, D is TRBD1 (6 bases). Per germline, CDR1 MNHEY and CDR2 SVGAGI. This CDR3 is built from 14 residues. V shed 2 bases and J shed 4 bases, with 11 bases lying between them. CDR3 sequence: CASSYTDRRYGYTF. In DNA, the CDR3 is TGTGCCAGCAGTTACACGGACAGACGCTATGGCTACACCTTC.

The V call is TRBV7-7, the J call TRBJ2-3; D possibly corresponds to TRBD2 (6 bases). V was cut by 4 bases and J by 0 bases, with 8 bases left in between. This CDR3 has 14 amino acids. Germline loops: CDR1 SSHAT, CDR2 FNYEAQ (reference sequence). CDR3 amino acids: CASSSGTSTDTQYF. CDR3 coding DNA: TGTGCCAGCAGCTCTGGGACTAGCACAGATACGCAGTATTTT. Full variable domain (outside the CDR3, taken from reference TRBV7-7 and TRBJ2-3): GAGVSQSPRYKVTKRGQDVTLRCDPISSHATLYWYQQALGQGPEFLTYFNYEAQPDKSGLPSDRFSAERPEGSISTLTIQRTEQRDSAMYRCASSSGTSTDTQYFGPGTRLTVL.